A single sample is the source of the 7 T cell receptor beta chains below, sequenced in a study of blood T cell repertoires in COVID-19. Method: immunoSEQ multiplex PCR; TCRdb's copy keeps in-frame clones and lacks some. The profile covers more than 300,000 clones, with around nine tenths appearing a single time and around 7.9% taken by the ten largest. The sequenced sample consisted of peripheral blood. All receptors derive from a woman in her seventies with COVID-19, enrolled during active disease.

The rearrangement links TRBV5-6 to TRBJ1-6; a possible D gene is TRBD1 (6 bases). Germline CDR1 and CDR2: SGHDT and YYEEEE. The CDR3 extends over 16 amino acids. V dropped 4 bases and J dropped 6 bases, with 17 bases sitting between them. The CDR3 DNA is TGTGCCAGCAGCACTCCCGAGGACAGATTTAATTCACCCCTCCACTTT. Amino acid sequence: CASSTPEDRFNSPLHF. The whole variable domain, remainder taken from reference TRBV5-6 and TRBJ1-6, is DAGVTQSPTHLIKTRGQQVTLRCSPKSGHDTVSWYQQALGQGPQFIFQYYEEEERQRGNFPDRFSGHQFPNYSSELNVNALLLGDSALYLCASSTPEDRFNSPLHFGNGTRLTVT.

CDR3 loop: CASSFGQGNGYTF. DNA of the CDR3: TGTGCCAGCAGTTTTGGACAGGGAAATGGCTACACCTTC. The chain links TRBV28 to TRBJ1-2, with 8 nucleotides matching TRBD1. Germline lookup yields CDR1 MDHEN and CDR2 SYDVKM. V was pared by 3 bases and J by 6 bases, with 3 bases of the junction left unmatched. The CDR3 is 13 residues long.

V gene TRBV5-4 combines with J gene TRBJ2-5, with TRBD1 matching over 9 bases. Per germline, CDR1 SGHNT and CDR2 YYREEE (reference sequence). The CDR3 covers 14 residues. Trimming cost V 1 base and J 5 bases; bases outside gene matches: 3. Here the CDR3 reads CASSLLDRGETQYF. The CDR3 nucleotides are TGTGCCAGCAGCTTGTTGGACAGGGGTGAGACCCAGTACTTC. Drawing the rest from reference TRBV5-4 and TRBJ2-5, the complete variable domain is ETGVTQSPTHLIKTRGQQVTLRCSSQSGHNTVSWYQQALGQGPQFIFQYYREEENGRGNFPPRFSGLQFPNYSSELNVNALELDDSALYLCASSLLDRGETQYFGPGTRLLVL.

The V call is TRBV28, the J call TRBJ1-2; 10 bases agree with TRBD1. The CDR3 sequence is 15 residues long. V gave up 3 bases and J gave up 2 bases; unmatched junction bases: 3. The germline gives CDR1 MDHEN, CDR2 SYDVKM. The CDR3, as DNA: TGTGCCAGCAGTTTTTCGGGACAGGGGAACTATGGCTACACCTTC. It codes for CASSFSGQGNYGYTF.

V is TRBV6-5 and J is TRBJ2-3; 8 bases align to TRBD2. The CDR3 runs 15 residues. The V gene end was trimmed by 8 bases and the J gene end by 3 bases; junction bases not matched to a gene: 10. Germline V CDR1 and CDR2: MNHEY, SVGAGI. The CDR3 here is CASSYSGALTDTQYF. CDR3 coding DNA: TGTGCCAGCTCATATAGCGGGGCCCTTACAGATACGCAGTATTTT.

The V gene is TRBV11-2, the J gene TRBJ2-5, with a weak D call TRBD1 (6 bases). Per germline, CDR1 SGHAT and CDR2 FQNNGV. V lost 5 bases to trimming and J lost 2 bases, with 15 bases between them. This CDR3 has 15 amino acids. The CDR3 is CASSHGQSYQETQYF. CDR3 DNA sequence: TGTGCCAGCAGCCACGGACAGTCTTATCAAGAGACCCAGTACTTC.

This chain connects TRBV4-1 to TRBJ2-5, with 9 bases aligning to TRBD2. There are 16 residues in the CDR3. Germline CDR1 MGHRA, CDR2 YSYEKL. After removal of 0 bases from V and 5 bases from J, the junction contained 7 bases not matched to a gene. The CDR3 spells CASSQEGRGGLETQYF. In DNA form, the CDR3 reads TGCGCCAGCAGCCAAGAGGGGCGGGGGGGCCTTGAGACCCAGTACTTC.